Described below is a single TCR beta chain sequence and its context. The CDR3 sequence is 14 residues long. Germline V gene lookup returns CDR1 SEHNR and CDR2 FQNEAQ (reference sequence). V gave up 5 bases and J gave up 2 bases, with 9 bases separating them. The protocol was immunoSEQ multiplex PCR, while the TCRdb copy is restricted to in-frame clones and leaves out a portion. The sample includes 70,000 to 95,000 clones, 65% to 90% of them seen just once. Sampled blood was obtained at baseline, cycle 4 day 1, and cycle 7 day 1. This specimen belongs to a study of OX40 agonist ivuxolimab in advanced cancers. Across the whole study: Head and neck, renal cell, melanoma or hepatocellular carcinoma were the cancers that dose-escalation patients had.

Sequences were derived from CD4+ or CD8+ T cells sorted from blood, sampled in a trial of the OX40 agonist ivuxolimab. The clonotype was recovered from an adult with an advanced solid tumor such as melanoma, head and neck, liver or kidney cancer. The rearrangement uses TRBV7-9 and TRBJ1-4; the D gene is possibly TRBD1 (6 bases). The CDR3 spells CASSAGHTNEKLFF. The CDR3 DNA is TGTGCCAGCAGCGCGGGACACACTAATGAAAAACTGTTTTTT.